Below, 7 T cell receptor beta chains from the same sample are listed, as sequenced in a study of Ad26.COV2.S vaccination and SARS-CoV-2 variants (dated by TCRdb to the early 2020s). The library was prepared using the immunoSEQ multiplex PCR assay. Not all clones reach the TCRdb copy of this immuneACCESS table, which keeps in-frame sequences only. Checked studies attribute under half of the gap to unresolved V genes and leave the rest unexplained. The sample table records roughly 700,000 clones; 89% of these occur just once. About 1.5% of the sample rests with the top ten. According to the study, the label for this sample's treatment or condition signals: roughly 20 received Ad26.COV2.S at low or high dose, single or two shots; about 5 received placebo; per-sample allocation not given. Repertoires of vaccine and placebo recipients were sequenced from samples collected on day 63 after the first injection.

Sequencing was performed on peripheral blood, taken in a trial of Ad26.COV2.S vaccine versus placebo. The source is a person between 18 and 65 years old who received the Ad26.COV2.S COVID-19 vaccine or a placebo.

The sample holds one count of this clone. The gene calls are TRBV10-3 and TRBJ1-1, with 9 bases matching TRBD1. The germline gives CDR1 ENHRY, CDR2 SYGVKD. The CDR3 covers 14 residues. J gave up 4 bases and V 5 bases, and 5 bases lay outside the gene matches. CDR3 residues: CAISLTGGATEAFF. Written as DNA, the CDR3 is TGTGCCATCAGTTTGACAGGGGGGGCCACTGAAGCTTTCTTT.

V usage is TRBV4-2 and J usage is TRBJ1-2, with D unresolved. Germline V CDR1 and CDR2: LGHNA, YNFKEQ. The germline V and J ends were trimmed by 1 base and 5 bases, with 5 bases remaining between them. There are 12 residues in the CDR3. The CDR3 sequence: CASSQAEYGYTF. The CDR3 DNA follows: TGTGCCAGCAGCCAAGCAGAATATGGCTACACCTTC.

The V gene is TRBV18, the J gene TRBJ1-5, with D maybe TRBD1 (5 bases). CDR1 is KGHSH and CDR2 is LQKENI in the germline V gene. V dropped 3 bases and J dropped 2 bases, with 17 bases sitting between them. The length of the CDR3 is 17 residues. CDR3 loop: CASSPGAAGTRNQPQHF. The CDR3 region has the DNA TGTGCCAGCTCACCCGGGGCGGCAGGCACCCGCAATCAGCCCCAGCATTTT.

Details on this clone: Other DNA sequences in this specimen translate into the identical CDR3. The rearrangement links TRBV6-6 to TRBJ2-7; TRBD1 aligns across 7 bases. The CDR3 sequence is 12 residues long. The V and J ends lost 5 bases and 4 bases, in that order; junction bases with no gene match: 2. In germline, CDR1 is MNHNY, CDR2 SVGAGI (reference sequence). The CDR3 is CASSPQGYEQYF. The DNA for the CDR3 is TGTGCCAGCAGTCCACAGGGGTACGAGCAGTACTTC.

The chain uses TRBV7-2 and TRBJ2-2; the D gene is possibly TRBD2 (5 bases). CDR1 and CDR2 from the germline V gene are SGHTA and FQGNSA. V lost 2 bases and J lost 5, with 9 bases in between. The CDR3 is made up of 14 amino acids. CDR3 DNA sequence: TGTGCCAGCAGCTTAAACCCGGGAACCGGGGAGCTGTTTTTT. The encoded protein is CASSLNPGTGELFF.

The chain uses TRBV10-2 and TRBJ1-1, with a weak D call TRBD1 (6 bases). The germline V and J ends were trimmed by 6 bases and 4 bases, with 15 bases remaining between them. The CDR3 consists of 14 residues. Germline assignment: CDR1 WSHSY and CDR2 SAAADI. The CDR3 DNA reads TGCGCCAGCAGATGGGAGGGAGGGGGCACTGAAGCTTTCTTT. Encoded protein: CASRWEGGGTEAFF.

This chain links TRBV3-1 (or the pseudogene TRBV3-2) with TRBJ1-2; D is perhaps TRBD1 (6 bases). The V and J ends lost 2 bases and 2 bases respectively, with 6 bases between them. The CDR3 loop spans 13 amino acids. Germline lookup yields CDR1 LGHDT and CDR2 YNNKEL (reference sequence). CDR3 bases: TGTGCCAGCAGCCAAACAGGGAACTATGGCTACACCTTC. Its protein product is CASSQTGNYGYTF.